These T cell receptor beta chains were read from a single sample in a study of blood T cells in healthy people across ages. TCRdb redid the calling of the 5' RACE reads with MiXCR, one entry per CDR3 protein. The table lists around 1,500,000 distinct CDR3 sequences, about 40% of them singletons, with roughly 7.7% in the top ten. Material for sequencing was blood. These receptors originate from a woman in her late teens or twenties in good health. The CDR3 runs from the conserved cysteine through the conserved F or W. Each record gives: CDR3 DNA, CDR3 protein, D gene, V gene, clone size, J gene. A D gene is named only where the DNA matches it firmly. Clone size, where shown, is once, few, many, or a class for clones that have expanded.

CDR3 DNA: TGTGCCAGCAGCTTTGGGTCAGAACCGTCCTACGAGCAGTACTTC
CDR3 protein: CASSFGSEPSYEQYF
D gene: .
V gene: TRBV7-9
clone size: .
J gene: TRBJ2-7

CDR3 DNA: TGTGCCAGCAGGCTCCAGGGGCATTATAGCAATCAGCCCCAGCATTTT
CDR3 protein: CASRLQGHYSNQPQHF
D gene: .
V gene: TRBV6-5
clone size: .
J gene: TRBJ1-5

CDR3 DNA: TGTGCCAGCAGTTTCGGAGAGACCGGGGAGCTGTTTTTT
CDR3 protein: CASSFGETGELFF
D gene: .
V gene: TRBV27
clone size: few
J gene: TRBJ2-2

CDR3 DNA: TGTGCCAGCAGTTACTCTTGGACAGGCGGGACTGAAGCTTTCTTT
CDR3 protein: CASSYSWTGGTEAFF
D gene: TRBD1
V gene: TRBV6-5
clone size: .
J gene: TRBJ1-1

CDR3 DNA: TGCAGCGTCCTGGGACAGCTACCCTACAATGAGCAGTTCTTC
CDR3 protein: CSVLGQLPYNEQFF
D gene: TRBD1
V gene: TRBV29-1
clone size: many
J gene: TRBJ2-1

CDR3 DNA: TGTGCCACCAGTGATTTTGGTGGGTTGGGGGGCAATGAGCAGTTCTTC
CDR3 protein: CATSDFGGLGGNEQFF
D gene: .
V gene: TRBV24-1
clone size: .
J gene: TRBJ2-1

CDR3 DNA: TGCGCCAGCAGCCCCCGACTAGCGGGGGGTCTACGCTCCTACAATGAGCAGTACTTC
CDR3 protein: CASSPRLAGGLRSYNEQYF
D gene: TRBD2
V gene: TRBV4-1
clone size: .
J gene: TRBJ2-7

CDR3 DNA: TGTGCCAGCAGTTTAGCGCCCGGGGACGCCCGCAGGGCCTACAATGAGCAGTTCTTC
CDR3 protein: CASSLAPGDARRAYNEQFF
D gene: .
V gene: TRBV12-3/TRBV12-4
clone size: .
J gene: TRBJ2-1

CDR3 DNA: TGTGCCAGCAGCCAATGGGGAGGGGGCTCAGCGGATTCACCCCTCCACTTT
CDR3 protein: CASSQWGGGSADSPLHF
D gene: TRBD1
V gene: TRBV3-1
clone size: .
J gene: TRBJ1-6

CDR3 DNA: TGCGCCAGCAGCCAATTCGTTCGGGAGGCTATCGGAGATACGCAGTATTTT
CDR3 protein: CASSQFVREAIGDTQYF
D gene: TRBD2
V gene: TRBV4-1
clone size: few
J gene: TRBJ2-3

CDR3 DNA: TGTGCCACCTCTGAAGCGGGGGGGCTTCAGGAGTACTTC
CDR3 protein: CATSEAGGLQEYF
D gene: TRBD2
V gene: TRBV12-3/TRBV12-4
clone size: .
J gene: TRBJ2-5

CDR3 DNA: TGTGCCAGCAGCGTAGACGATAGGTCCTACGGGCAGTACTTC
CDR3 protein: CASSVDDRSYGQYF
D gene: .
V gene: TRBV9
clone size: .
J gene: TRBJ2-7

CDR3 DNA: TGTGCCAGCAGTTACGATGTGGGGGGCGAGCAGTACTTC
CDR3 protein: CASSYDVGGEQYF
D gene: .
V gene: TRBV6-5
clone size: .
J gene: TRBJ2-7

CDR3 DNA: TGTGCCAGCAGCGAGGAATTCGGGGTTCAGTACTTC
CDR3 protein: CASSEEFGVQYF
D gene: .
V gene: TRBV7-9
clone size: few
J gene: TRBJ2-4

CDR3 DNA: TGTGCCAGCAGTCTAATAACAGGGGTCGCTGAAGCTTTCTTT
CDR3 protein: CASSLITGVAEAFF
D gene: TRBD1
V gene: TRBV27
clone size: few
J gene: TRBJ1-1

CDR3 DNA: TGCGCCAGCAGCCTCCAGTCGGGGGCCCCCTACCACGAGCAGTACTTC
CDR3 protein: CASSLQSGAPYHEQYF
D gene: .
V gene: TRBV4-1
clone size: once
J gene: TRBJ2-7

CDR3 DNA: TGTGCCAGCAGTTGGGACCTCTTGAACACTGAAGCTTTCTTT
CDR3 protein: CASSWDLLNTEAFF
D gene: .
V gene: TRBV2
clone size: .
J gene: TRBJ1-1

CDR3 DNA: TGCAGCGTCTTCTCGCGAGGGCAAGAGACCCAGTACTTC
CDR3 protein: CSVFSRGQETQYF
D gene: .
V gene: TRBV29-1
clone size: .
J gene: TRBJ2-5

CDR3 DNA: TGCAGCGTTGGACTAGCGGGCTTCCTTAGCTCCTACGAGCAGTACTTC
CDR3 protein: CSVGLAGFLSSYEQYF
D gene: TRBD2
V gene: TRBV29-1
clone size: few
J gene: TRBJ2-7

CDR3 DNA: TGTGCCAGCAGCGCAGAGTCGCCGGGGTACTCCTACAATGAGCAGTTCTTC
CDR3 protein: CASSAESPGYSYNEQFF
D gene: .
V gene: TRBV7-8
clone size: .
J gene: TRBJ2-1

CDR3 DNA: TGTGCCAGCAGTGCAGGCGCACCCCCCTATGGCTACACCTTC
CDR3 protein: CASSAGAPPYGYTF
D gene: .
V gene: TRBV28
clone size: .
J gene: TRBJ1-2

CDR3 DNA: TGTGCCAGCTCACCAGTTTCAGGCACCTGGGGCTACGAGCAGTACTTC
CDR3 protein: CASSPVSGTWGYEQYF
D gene: .
V gene: TRBV18
clone size: .
J gene: TRBJ2-7

CDR3 DNA: TGCGCCAGCAGCTTGGTCCCTACCTTAGCGGGGAGCTCCTACAATGAGCAGTACTTC
CDR3 protein: CASSLVPTLAGSSYNEQYF
D gene: TRBD2
V gene: TRBV5-1
clone size: .
J gene: TRBJ2-7

CDR3 DNA: TGTGCCAGCAGCCAACCTACTAGCGGGCCACGCTCTGGGGCCAACGTCCTGACTTTC
CDR3 protein: CASSQPTSGPRSGANVLTF
D gene: TRBD2
V gene: TRBV11-1
clone size: .
J gene: TRBJ2-6

CDR3 DNA: TGCAGTGCAGGCCGGGTAGGGGTTTGGGACGAGCAGTACTTC
CDR3 protein: CSAGRVGVWDEQYF
D gene: .
V gene: TRBV20-1
clone size: once
J gene: TRBJ2-7

CDR3 DNA: TGTGCCAGCAGCTTCTCCGTCCCGGGACTAGCGGGAGGCACCTACAATGAGCAGTTCTTC
CDR3 protein: CASSFSVPGLAGGTYNEQFF
D gene: TRBD2
V gene: TRBV13
clone size: many
J gene: TRBJ2-1

CDR3 DNA: TGTGCCACCGAGTCCTACGAGCAGTACTTC
CDR3 protein: CATESYEQYF
D gene: .
V gene: TRBV25-1
clone size: .
J gene: TRBJ2-7

CDR3 DNA: TGCGCCAGCAGCCAAGGACAGAATGAAAAACTGTTTTTT
CDR3 protein: CASSQGQNEKLFF
D gene: .
V gene: TRBV4-1
clone size: .
J gene: TRBJ1-4

CDR3 DNA: TGTGCCAGCAGCCAAGCCGGGACTAGCGGGAGGGGTGAGCAGTTCTTC
CDR3 protein: CASSQAGTSGRGEQFF
D gene: TRBD2
V gene: TRBV3-1
clone size: few
J gene: TRBJ2-1

CDR3 DNA: TGCGCCAGCAGGATCGACGGCTACGAGCAGTACTTC
CDR3 protein: CASRIDGYEQYF
D gene: .
V gene: TRBV5-1
clone size: .
J gene: TRBJ2-7

CDR3 DNA: TGTGCCAGCAGTTTAGCGGGGGTCACAGATACGCAGTATTTT
CDR3 protein: CASSLAGVTDTQYF
D gene: .
V gene: TRBV12-3/TRBV12-4
clone size: many
J gene: TRBJ2-3

CDR3 DNA: TGTGCCAGCAGTGAAGAGGGCAGGGGGCTGTATGGCTACACCTTC
CDR3 protein: CASSEEGRGLYGYTF
D gene: TRBD1
V gene: TRBV6-1
clone size: few
J gene: TRBJ1-2

CDR3 DNA: TGTGCCAGCAGCTCTATATGGGAAACAGGGGGGGAGACCCAGTACTTC
CDR3 protein: CASSSIWETGGETQYF
D gene: TRBD1
V gene: TRBV7-8
clone size: .
J gene: TRBJ2-5

CDR3 DNA: TGCGCCAGCAGCCAAGAACCGGACAATCTCAATGAGCAGTTCTTC
CDR3 protein: CASSQEPDNLNEQFF
D gene: .
V gene: TRBV4-1
clone size: .
J gene: TRBJ2-1

CDR3 DNA: TGTGCCAGCAGTTTAGTGGTTGGCAGTTCACCCCTCCACTTT
CDR3 protein: CASSLVVGSSPLHF
D gene: .
V gene: TRBV12-3/TRBV12-4
clone size: few
J gene: TRBJ1-6

CDR3 DNA: TGTGCCAGCAGGCCGGACAGGGATATTCTTACCGGGGAGCTGTTTTTT
CDR3 protein: CASRPDRDILTGELFF
D gene: TRBD1
V gene: TRBV7-9
clone size: .
J gene: TRBJ2-2

CDR3 DNA: TGTGCCACCTCTCCGGGGGCGAGGAATGAGCAGTTCTTC
CDR3 protein: CATSPGARNEQFF
D gene: .
V gene: TRBV11-3
clone size: .
J gene: TRBJ2-1

CDR3 DNA: TGTGCCAGCAGCTTAGCAGGGGGTTTTTCGTTTGAGCAGTTCTTC
CDR3 protein: CASSLAGGFSFEQFF
D gene: .
V gene: TRBV7-2
clone size: many
J gene: TRBJ2-1

CDR3 DNA: TGTGCCAGCAGTGATGGCCCTTCGGGATATCGCCAGTTCTTC
CDR3 protein: CASSDGPSGYRQFF
D gene: .
V gene: TRBV2
clone size: .
J gene: TRBJ2-1

CDR3 DNA: TGCAGTGCTAGAGGGGCGAGCGGGGGGTCGGTAGATACGCAGTATTTT
CDR3 protein: CSARGASGGSVDTQYF
D gene: TRBD2
V gene: TRBV20-1
clone size: .
J gene: TRBJ2-3